These 26 T cell receptor beta chains share one sample of origin, sequenced in a study of T cell changes during pregnancy in multiple sclerosis. Using immunoSEQ multiplex PCR, the repertoire was profiled, and TCRdb retains in-frame clones only, with some absent. The profile covers around 33,000 clones, with about 88% appearing a single time and roughly 5% taken by the ten largest. The input for sequencing was peripheral blood, taken in the third trimester of pregnancy. The receptors shown here come from a female donor in good health, enrolled as a control in a pregnancy study.

The chain carries TRBV5-1 and TRBJ1-4; D not resolved. Trimming cost V 5 bases and J 6 bases, with 11 bases left between them. Germline V lookup: CDR1 SGHRS, CDR2 YFSETQ. The CDR3 loop spans 13 amino acids. As DNA, the CDR3 is TGCGCCAGCAGTCTAAGTGTGGATGAAAAACTGTTTTTT. This encodes CASSLSVDEKLFF.

This clone was found a few times. The chain is built from TRBV9 and TRBJ1-1; 9 bases are shared with TRBD1. Germline CDR1 is SGDLS and CDR2 is YYNGEE. Germline trimming cut 4 bases from V and 0 bases from J; bases unmatched to any gene: 7. This CDR3 is 16 amino acids long. The CDR3 coding sequence is TGTGCCAGCAGCACGGGACAGGGTGACATGAACACTGAAGCTTTCTTT. This gives the protein CASSTGQGDMNTEAFF.

This chain joins TRBV7-6 and TRBJ2-7, with 9 bases that match TRBD1. After removal of 5 bases from V and 2 bases from J, the junction contained 10 bases not matched to a gene. From germline, CDR1 is SGHVS and CDR2 FNYEAQ. This CDR3 is built from 16 residues. The CDR3 DNA sequence: TGTGCCAGCAGCCGAGATCCGGGACAGGGCCCCTACGAGCAGTACTTC. Amino acids: CASSRDPGQGPYEQYF.

On this clone itself: Other DNA variants within this sample encode the same CDR3. The chain employs TRBV6-1 and TRBJ1-3; tentatively, D is TRBD1 (6 bases). From germline, CDR1 is MNHNS and CDR2 SASEGT. This CDR3 region has 15 residues. Trimming cost V 8 bases and J 0 bases, with 14 bases left between them. CDR3 DNA: TGTGCCAGCCACTGGGACATTGCCTCTGGAAACACCATATATTTT. Amino acids: CASHWDIASGNTIYF.

This chain uses TRBV30 with TRBJ1-6, with TRBD1 matching over 7 bases. The CDR3 loop spans 14 amino acids. CDR1 is GTSNPN and CDR2 is SVGIG in the germline V gene (reference sequence). The trim removed 4 bases at V and 10 bases at J, leaving 10 bases unmatched. The CDR3 DNA sequence: TGTGCCTGGACCATGACAGGGTCAAAATCACCCCTCCACTTT. Residues: CAWTMTGSKSPLHF.

The chain couples TRBV5-5 to TRBJ2-1, with 7 bases lining up with TRBD1. Germline CDR1 reads SGHKS; CDR2 reads YYEKEE (reference sequence). Trimming took 4 bases from V and 0 from J; bases not matched to a gene: 4. This CDR3 region has 15 residues. In DNA form, the CDR3 reads TGTGCCAGCAGCCTGACAGGGTCCTCCTACAATGAGCAGTTCTTC. This sequence encodes CASSLTGSSYNEQFF. Full variable domain (missing parts from reference TRBV5-5 and TRBJ2-1): DAGVTQSPTHLIKTRGQQVTLRCSPISGHKSVSWYQQVLGQGPQFIFQYYEKEERGRGNFPDRFSARQFPNYSSELNVNALLLGDSALYLCASSLTGSSYNEQFFGPGTRLTVL.

The rearrangement links TRBV18 to TRBJ1-5; D gene uncertain. This CDR3 has 13 residues. V was shortened by 3 bases and J by 5 bases, with 8 bases between the two germline ends. Germline V gives CDR1 KGHSH, CDR2 LQKENI. The CDR3, as DNA: TGTGCCAGCTCACCGGTAGATGATCAGCCCCAGCATTTT. Protein sequence: CASSPVDDQPQHF. The whole variable domain, remainder taken from reference TRBV18 and TRBJ1-5, is NAGVMQNPRHLVRRRGQEARLRCSPMKGHSHVYWYRQLPEEGLKFMVYLQKENIIDESGMPKERFSAEFPKEGPSILRIQQVVRGDSAAYFCASSPVDDQPQHFGDGTRLSIL.

This chain links TRBV11-2 with TRBJ1-6; D ambiguous. Between the trimmed V and J ends, which lost 0 bases and 10 bases, there was a span of 13 bases. In germline, CDR1 is SGHAT, CDR2 FQNNGV. This CDR3 has 15 amino acids. The DNA for the CDR3 is TGTGCCAGCAGCTTAGATCCCCCGGGTAGGTCACCCCTCCACTTT. Protein sequence: CASSLDPPGRSPLHF.

The chain carries TRBV15 and TRBJ1-3; D perhaps matches TRBD1 (6 bases). The germline V and J ends were trimmed by 5 bases and 7 bases, with 15 bases remaining between them. The CDR3 consists of 14 residues. Per germline, CDR1 LNHNV and CDR2 YYDKDF (reference sequence). As DNA, the CDR3 is TGTGCCACCAGCGGGGGGGCAGGGCGGAACACCATATATTTT. The encoded protein is CATSGGAGRNTIYF.

This clone was counted a single time. The genes are TRBV4-2 and TRBJ2-7, with a possible D match to TRBD1 (5 bases). Trimming stripped 1 base from V and 6 bases from J, with 10 bases between. The CDR3 is 13 amino acids. Germline CDR1 is LGHNA and CDR2 is YNFKEQ. In DNA form, the CDR3 reads TGTGCCAGCAGCCAAGTGGGGCCCGGCGAGCAGTACTTC. It is translated as CASSQVGPGEQYF.

This sequence joins TRBV7-9 and TRBJ2-3, with a tentative D call TRBD2 (6 bases). Germline values: CDR1 SEHNR, CDR2 FQNEAQ (reference sequence). CDR3 length: 17 residues. With 3 bases removed from V and 0 bases from J, the gap between germline ends came to 16 bases. The CDR3 region is CASSLAGRGPSTDTQYF. DNA of the CDR3: TGTGCCAGCAGCTTGGCGGGGAGAGGCCCTAGCACAGATACGCAGTATTTT. Looking up the rest from reference TRBV7-9 and TRBJ2-3 gives the full variable domain: DTGVSQNPRHKITKRGQNVTFRCDPISEHNRLYWYRQTLGQGPEFLTYFQNEAQLEKSRLLSDRFSAERPKGSFSTLEIQRTEQGDSAMYLCASSLAGRGPSTDTQYFGPGTRLTVL.

The chain uses TRBV6-1 and TRBJ2-7, with 8 bases identical to TRBD2. Looked up from germline, CDR1 is MNHNS and CDR2 is SASEGT. The V gene end was trimmed by 4 bases and the J gene end by 3 bases; junction bases not matched to a gene: 5. The CDR3 has 14 residues. The CDR3 sequence is CASSAILADYEQYF. CDR3 coding DNA: TGTGCCAGCAGTGCCATACTAGCGGACTACGAGCAGTACTTC.

The genes are TRBV7-2 and TRBJ2-1, with TRBD1 matching 8 bases. Germline V gene sequence: CDR1 SGHTA, CDR2 FQGNSA. J was trimmed by 4 bases and V by 5 bases; bases with no gene match: 4. The CDR3 is made up of 14 amino acids. CDR3 DNA: TGTGCCAGCAGCGAGGGACAGGCATACAATGAGCAGTTCTTC. This translates into CASSEGQAYNEQFF.

The chain couples TRBV9 to TRBJ1-6; TRBD1 is a possible D gene (6 bases). Germline V CDR1 and CDR2: SGDLS, YYNGEE. The CDR3 sequence is 16 residues long. V was clipped by 3 bases and J by 7 bases, with 17 bases between them. For the CDR3, the DNA is TGTGCCAGCAGCGCGGGGGGGGGCATTGGGAATTCACCCCTCCACTTT. This translates into CASSAGGGIGNSPLHF.

The chain employs TRBV4-1 and TRBJ2-3; TRBD2 is a possible D gene (5 bases). Germline V gene data show CDR1 as MGHRA and CDR2 as YSYEKL. This CDR3 contains 13 residues. V gave up 1 base and J gave up 6 bases, with 8 bases separating them. The CDR3 sequence: CASSQVLADTQYF. CDR3 coding DNA: TGCGCCAGCAGCCAAGTTTTAGCGGATACGCAGTATTTT.

V is TRBV6-5 and J is TRBJ2-7, with D possibly matching TRBD1 (6 bases). V was pared by 7 bases and J by 0 bases, with 10 bases between. The CDR3 covers 13 residues. Germline V gene lookup returns CDR1 MNHEY and CDR2 SVGAGI. The CDR3 protein is CASTGGYSYEQYF. The DNA for the CDR3 is TGTGCCAGCACTGGGGGCTACTCCTACGAGCAGTACTTC.

This chain joins TRBV5-4 and TRBJ2-5; 12 bases are a match to TRBD2. With V trimmed by 4 bases and J by 4 bases, 8 bases remained unmatched. This CDR3 spans 16 amino acids. In germline, CDR1 is SGHNT, CDR2 YYREEE (reference sequence). This chain's CDR3 is CASSMTSGRGGETQYF. CDR3 bases: TGTGCCAGCAGCATGACTAGCGGGAGAGGGGGAGAGACCCAGTACTTC.

The chain couples TRBV27 to TRBJ2-3; 9 bases match TRBD2. The CDR3 is 17 amino acids. In germline, CDR1 is MNHEY, CDR2 SMNVEV (reference sequence). V shed 2 bases, J shed 3 bases, and the junction held 9 bases outside the gene matches. The CDR3 reads CASSLRAGGPTTDTQYF. In DNA form, the CDR3 reads TGTGCCAGCAGTTTAAGGGCGGGGGGGCCGACGACAGATACGCAGTATTTT.

This chain connects TRBV9 to TRBJ2-3, with 9 bases identical to TRBD2. J was trimmed by 2 bases and V by 4 bases; bases with no gene match: 8. The CDR3 length is 16 residues. Germline V gene sequence: CDR1 SGDLS, CDR2 YYNGEE. The CDR3 sequence: CASSTRTSENTDTQYF. In DNA, the CDR3 is TGTGCCAGCAGCACCCGGACTAGCGAAAACACAGATACGCAGTATTTT. The full variable domain, rest sourced from reference TRBV9 and TRBJ2-3, is DSGVTQTPKHLITATGQRVTLRCSPRSGDLSVYWYQQSLDQGLQFLIQYYNGEERAKGNILERFSAQQFPDLHSELNLSSLELGDSALYFCASSTRTSENTDTQYFGPGTRLTVL.

The chain joins TRBV6-1 to TRBJ2-7, with a possible D match to TRBD1 (6 bases). V lost 7 bases and J lost 3, with 16 bases in between. The CDR3 contains 14 residues. CDR1 is MNHNS, CDR2 SASEGT, per germline. The CDR3 sequence: CASKEGGPLYEQYF. CDR3 sequence (DNA): TGTGCCAGCAAGGAAGGGGGTCCCCTCTACGAGCAGTACTTC.

The rearrangement links TRBV19 to TRBJ1-1; a weak D match, TRBD1 (5 bases). The CDR3 runs 12 residues. V was clipped by 7 bases and J by 8 bases, with 14 bases between them. Germline V gene data show CDR1 as LNHDA and CDR2 as SQIVND (reference sequence). As DNA, the CDR3 is TGTGCCAGTACCGGGGGGAGGTGGGAAGCTTTCTTT. It encodes CASTGGRWEAFF.

This chain links TRBV5-4 with TRBJ1-2, with D possibly matching TRBD1 (5 bases). V lost 4 bases to trimming and J lost 8 bases, with 24 bases between them. Germline V lookup: CDR1 SGHNT, CDR2 YYREEE (reference sequence). The CDR3 is 16 amino acids. CDR3 DNA: TGTGCCAGCAGCCCCCGTGGGGCGGTCAACCTGAGAGGCTACACCTTC. This sequence encodes CASSPRGAVNLRGYTF. Looking up the rest from reference TRBV5-4 and TRBJ1-2 gives the full variable domain: ETGVTQSPTHLIKTRGQQVTLRCSSQSGHNTVSWYQQALGQGPQFIFQYYREEENGRGNFPPRFSGLQFPNYSSELNVNALELDDSALYLCASSPRGAVNLRGYTFGSGTRLTVV.

This chain joins TRBV23-1 and TRBJ2-7; D gene unclear. TRBV23-1 is known as an ORF, though its function is uncertain. V gave up 8 bases and J gave up 0 bases, with 20 bases separating them. This CDR3 region has 16 residues. The CDR3: CASFTIGRMSSYEQYF. The CDR3 nucleotides read TGCGCCAGCTTCACGATCGGCAGGATGTCCTCCTACGAGCAGTACTTC.

This chain links TRBV5-1 with TRBJ2-7; 12 bases are shared with TRBD2. Germline assignment: CDR1 SGHRS and CDR2 YFSETQ. The trim removed 2 bases at V and 7 bases at J, leaving 13 bases unmatched. This CDR3 contains 17 residues. The CDR3, as DNA: TGCGCCAGCAGCTTAACCACTAGCGGGGGGCTCCCTAGAGAGCAGTACTTC. Its protein product is CASSLTTSGGLPREQYF.

This chain uses TRBV5-1 with TRBJ1-1; tentative D call: TRBD1 (6 bases). V was clipped by 3 bases and J by 1 base, with 10 bases between them. Germline lookup yields CDR1 SGHRS and CDR2 YFSETQ. The CDR3 loop spans 14 amino acids. CDR3 bases: TGCGCCAGCAGCTCTTTACAGGGGAACACTGAAGCTTTCTTT. Translated, it gives CASSSLQGNTEAFF.

This rearrangement joins TRBV11-3 to TRBJ1-1; no definite D call. The CDR3 runs 13 residues. The germline V gene has CDR1 SGHNT and CDR2 YENEEA. Trimming removed 1 base from V and 5 bases from J, with 8 bases in between. The CDR3 DNA sequence: TGTGCCAGCAGCTTAGGTCGTAGAACTGAAGCTTTCTTT. As protein: CASSLGRRTEAFF.